The 8 T cell receptor beta chains presented below share a single source sample, sequenced in a study of cytomegalovirus exposure and HLA in healthy donors. The PCR made use of 60 Vbeta and 13 Jbeta primers. Sequenced by immunoSEQ multiplex PCR; TCRdb stores in-frame clones only, minus some. The sample has roughly 150,000 clones, over 70% seen once. Sample: PBMCs. Receptors were obtained from a woman between 45 and 60 years old in good health and CMV-seropositive.

CDR3 nucleotide sequence: TGTGCCTGGAGGAGGCCCGGGAGGGGGCGAGACACTGAAGCTTTCTTT. It codes for CAWRRPGRGRDTEAFF. This rearrangement joins TRBV30 to TRBJ1-1, with 7 bases matching TRBD1. The CDR3 consists of 16 residues. Germline-derived CDR1 and CDR2 are GTSNPN and SVGIG (reference sequence). The J segment lost 3 bases and the V segment lost 3 bases, leaving 13 bases of the junction unmatched. The full variable domain, rest sourced from reference TRBV30 and TRBJ1-1, is SQTIHQWPATLVQPVGSPLSLECTVEGTSNPNLYWYRQAAGRGLQLLFYSVGIGQISSEVPQNLSASRPQDRQFILSSKKLLLSDSGFYLCAWRRPGRGRDTEAFFGQGTRLTVV.

The V call is TRBV5-1, the J call TRBJ2-7; 10 nucleotides match TRBD1. The CDR3 totals 16 residues. From germline, CDR1 is SGHRS and CDR2 YFSETQ. With V trimmed by 0 bases and J by 0 bases, 3 bases remained unmatched. CDR3 protein: CASSLAGTGASYEQYF. The DNA for the CDR3 is TGCGCCAGCAGCTTGGCCGGGACAGGGGCCTCCTACGAGCAGTACTTC.

The genes are TRBV9 and TRBJ2-1, with TRBD2 identical over 10 bases. Germline lookup yields CDR1 SGDLS and CDR2 YYNGEE. The ends lost 4 bases at V and 8 bases at J; junction bases unmatched: 6. The CDR3 consists of 14 residues. This CDR3 reads CASSPSGGGDEQFF. CDR3 bases: TGTGCCAGCAGCCCTAGCGGGGGAGGGGATGAGCAGTTCTTC.

The DNA of the CDR3 is TGTGCCAGCTTTCATTCAAGGGGCCAGAATTCACCCCTCCACTTT. Translated: CASFHSRGQNSPLHF. The rearrangement uses TRBV18 and TRBJ1-6; TRBD1 is a possible D gene (5 bases). Germline loops: CDR1 KGHSH, CDR2 LQKENI. CDR3 length: 15 residues. Trimming stripped 7 bases from V and 7 bases from J, with 17 bases between. Combining the CDR3 with reference TRBV18 and TRBJ1-6 gives the whole variable domain NAGVMQNPRHLVRRRGQEARLRCSPMKGHSHVYWYRQLPEEGLKFMVYLQKENIIDESGMPKERFSAEFPKEGPSILRIQQVVRGDSAAYFCASFHSRGQNSPLHFGNGTRLTVT.

This clone was counted once. The chain has TRBV6-1 and TRBJ2-5; the match to TRBD1 covers 7 bases. The DNA end is more similar to TRBJ2-7, so the J call may be wrong. CDR1 is MNHNS, CDR2 SASEGT, per germline. CDR3 length equals 14 residues. The CDR3 DNA is TGTGCCAGCGGACGATCCGGGACAGTATACGAGCAGTACTTC. As protein: CASGRSGTVYEQYF.

The rearrangement uses TRBV2 and TRBJ2-2; D is unresolved. This CDR3 contains 15 residues. The germline V gene has CDR1 SNHLY and CDR2 FYNNEI. Trimming stripped 9 bases from V and 2 bases from J, with 16 bases between. This CDR3 reads CASVRLELNTGELFF. CDR3 DNA: TGTGCCAGTGTCCGACTGGAGCTTAACACCGGGGAGCTGTTTTTT. Combining the CDR3 with reference TRBV2 and TRBJ2-2 gives the whole variable domain EPEVTQTPSHQVTQMGQEVILRCVPISNHLYFYWYRQILGQKVEFLVSFYNNEISEKSEIFDDQFSVERPDGSNFTLKIRSTKLEDSAMYFCASVRLELNTGELFFGEGSRLTVL.

This clone turned up a few times. This sequence joins TRBV10-3 and TRBJ1-5; D gene unclear. CDR1 ENHRY and CDR2 SYGVKD come from the germline V gene. The CDR3 contains 14 residues. Deletions cut 5 bases from V and 9 bases from J, with 17 bases between. Here the CDR3 DNA reads TGTGCCATCAGTTTAGACGGAGGTTACGGGCCCCAGCATTTT. The encoded protein is CAISLDGGYGPQHF.

The chain has TRBV2 and TRBJ1-6; D gene uncertain. V dropped 7 bases and J dropped 0 bases, with 10 bases sitting between them. The V gene's germline CDR1 is SNHLY and CDR2 FYNNEI. The CDR3 consists of 15 residues. The CDR3: CASTIISSYNSPLHF. DNA for the CDR3: TGTGCCAGCACAATCATTAGCTCCTATAATTCACCCCTCCACTTT. The whole variable domain, remainder taken from reference TRBV2 and TRBJ1-6, is EPEVTQTPSHQVTQMGQEVILRCVPISNHLYFYWYRQILGQKVEFLVSFYNNEISEKSEIFDDQFSVERPDGSNFTLKIRSTKLEDSAMYFCASTIISSYNSPLHFGNGTRLTVT.